This T cell receptor (beta chain) stems from a study of cytomegalovirus exposure and HLA in healthy donors. PCR employed 60 Vbeta and 13 Jbeta primers. The protocol was immunoSEQ multiplex PCR, while the TCRdb copy is restricted to in-frame clones and leaves out a portion. The sample has about 160,000 clones; about 80% are singletons. This CDR3 is 18 amino acids long. The V end lost 4 bases, the J end lost 2 bases, and 19 bases lay between the germline ends. Germline CDR1 and CDR2: SGHTS and YDEGEE. The rearrangement joins TRBV5-8 to TRBJ2-6; tentatively, D is TRBD2 (5 bases). Source material: PBMCs. The TCR sequence derives from a man in his forties in good health and CMV-seronegative. CDR3 amino acids: CASSPGPQRGPGANVLTF. The CDR3 DNA is TGTGCCAGCAGCCCGGGCCCGCAACGGGGTCCTGGGGCCAACGTCCTGACTTTC.